This T cell receptor (beta chain) stems from a study of T cell responses to AZD1222 COVID-19 vaccine. Study information: Some second doses came at about 4 weeks and others at about 12 weeks; these were pooled. General observations from the study: The donor cohort was predominantly white British with a female majority, and clonal diversity may have been underestimated.

Profiled with immunoSEQ multiplex PCR; TCRdb holds only in-frame clones, not every one. The sample has 90,000 to 95,000 clones, 65% to 90% seen once. The CDR3 sequence is 15 residues long. From germline, CDR1 is SGHAT and CDR2 FQNNGV. Between the trimmed V and J ends, which lost 1 base and 5 bases, there was a span of 12 bases. The sample holds a few counts of this clone. The antigen is not known. V gene TRBV11-2 combines with J gene TRBJ2-1; D gene ambiguous. The TCR comes from an adult in good health. Sequenced here: peripheral blood, sampled on day 0 of AZD1222 vaccination. The CDR3: CASSLGIPGHNEQFF. Written as DNA, the CDR3 is TGTGCCAGCAGCTTAGGAATTCCCGGGCACAATGAGCAGTTCTTC.